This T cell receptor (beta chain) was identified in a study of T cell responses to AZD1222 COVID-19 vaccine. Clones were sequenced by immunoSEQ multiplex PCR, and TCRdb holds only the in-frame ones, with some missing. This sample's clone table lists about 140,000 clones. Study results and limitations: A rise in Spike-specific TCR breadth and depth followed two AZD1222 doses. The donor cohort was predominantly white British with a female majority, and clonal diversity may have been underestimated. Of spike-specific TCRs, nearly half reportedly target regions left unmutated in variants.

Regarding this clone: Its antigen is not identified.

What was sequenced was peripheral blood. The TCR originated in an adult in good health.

CDR3 amino acids: CASSQDRKSSIGNSPLHF. In DNA, the CDR3 is TGCGCCAGCAGCCAAGATAGGAAGTCCTCGATCGGGAATTCACCCCTCCACTTT. The chain has TRBV4-1 and TRBJ1-6, with unresolved D. Germline V gives CDR1 MGHRA, CDR2 YSYEKL. CDR3 length: 18 residues. The V and J ends lost 0 bases and 7 bases respectively, with 19 bases between them.